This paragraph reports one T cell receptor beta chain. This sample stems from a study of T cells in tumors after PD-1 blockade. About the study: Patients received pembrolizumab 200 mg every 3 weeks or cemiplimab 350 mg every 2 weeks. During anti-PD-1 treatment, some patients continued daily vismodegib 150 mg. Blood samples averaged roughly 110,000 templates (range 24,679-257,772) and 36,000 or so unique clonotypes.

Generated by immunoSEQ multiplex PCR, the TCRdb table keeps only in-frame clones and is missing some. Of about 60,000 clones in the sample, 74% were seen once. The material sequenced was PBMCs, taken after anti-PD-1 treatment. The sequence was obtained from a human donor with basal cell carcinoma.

The CDR3 DNA reads TGTGCCACCTATATTCCCGGGGGCGCAGTCAGAGGAGAAAAACTGTTTTTT. Protein sequence: CATYIPGGAVRGEKLFF. The chain employs TRBV28 and TRBJ1-4; D is possibly TRBD1 (6 bases). This CDR3 contains 17 residues. V was clipped by 10 bases and J by 8 bases, with 29 bases between them. CDR1 is MDHEN and CDR2 is SYDVKM in the germline V gene.